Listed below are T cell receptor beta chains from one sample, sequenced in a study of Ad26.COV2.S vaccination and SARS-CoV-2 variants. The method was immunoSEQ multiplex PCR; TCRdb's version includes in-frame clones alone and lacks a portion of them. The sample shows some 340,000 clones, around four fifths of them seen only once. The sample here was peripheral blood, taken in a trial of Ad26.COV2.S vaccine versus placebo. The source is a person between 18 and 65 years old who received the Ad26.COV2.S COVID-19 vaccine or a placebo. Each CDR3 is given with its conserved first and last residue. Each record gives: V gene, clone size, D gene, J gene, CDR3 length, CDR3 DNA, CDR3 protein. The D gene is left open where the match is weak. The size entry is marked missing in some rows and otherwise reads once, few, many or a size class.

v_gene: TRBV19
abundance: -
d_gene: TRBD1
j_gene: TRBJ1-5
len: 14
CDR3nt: TGTGCGGCTGGTCTGCAGGGGGGCAATCAGCCCCAGCATTTT
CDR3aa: CAAGLQGGNQPQHF

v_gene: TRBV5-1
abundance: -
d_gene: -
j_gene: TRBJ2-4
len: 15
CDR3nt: TGCGCCAGCAGCTTGGAGGACACAACCAAAAACATTCAGTACTTC
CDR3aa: CASSLEDTTKNIQYF

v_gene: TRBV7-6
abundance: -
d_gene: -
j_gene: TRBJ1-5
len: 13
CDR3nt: TGTGCCAGCAGCTTGTTAGGGGATCAGCCCCAGCATTTT
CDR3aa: CASSLLGDQPQHF

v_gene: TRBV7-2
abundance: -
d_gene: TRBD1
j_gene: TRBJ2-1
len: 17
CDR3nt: TGTGCCAGCAGCTTTTACAGGGGGAAGAGCTCCTACAATGAGCAGTTCTTC
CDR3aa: CASSFYRGKSSYNEQFF

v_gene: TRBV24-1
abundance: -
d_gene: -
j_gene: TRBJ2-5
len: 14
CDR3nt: TGTGCCACCAGTGACCCCCCACGTGAGGGGACCCAGTACTTC
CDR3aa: CATSDPPREGTQYF

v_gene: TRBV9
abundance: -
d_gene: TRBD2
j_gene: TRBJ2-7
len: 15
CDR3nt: TGTGCCAGCAGCGCCTACGCGGGGGAATCCTACGAGCAGTACTTC
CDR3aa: CASSAYAGESYEQYF

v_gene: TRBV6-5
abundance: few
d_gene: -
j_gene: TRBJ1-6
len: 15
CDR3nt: TGTGCCAGCAGCGGACGGGGAAGTCGGAATTCACCCCTCCACTTT
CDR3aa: CASSGRGSRNSPLHF

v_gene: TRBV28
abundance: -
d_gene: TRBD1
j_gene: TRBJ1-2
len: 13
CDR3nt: TGTGCCAGCACGGACAGGGGGCGATTTGGCTACACCTTC
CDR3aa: CASTDRGRFGYTF

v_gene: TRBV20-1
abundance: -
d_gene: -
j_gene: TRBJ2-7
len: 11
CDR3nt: TGCAGTGCTACAGGGTTCTACGAGCAGTACTTC
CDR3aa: CSATGFYEQYF

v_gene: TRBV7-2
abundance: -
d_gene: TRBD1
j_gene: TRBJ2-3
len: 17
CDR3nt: TGTGCCAGCAGCTTAGCGCACAGGGGAGCAGTCACAGATACGCAGTATTTT
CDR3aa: CASSLAHRGAVTDTQYF

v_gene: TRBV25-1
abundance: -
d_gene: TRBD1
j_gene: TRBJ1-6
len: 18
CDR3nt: TGTGCCAGCAGTGGGGACCACAGGGGGAGCTCCTATAATTCACCCCTCCACTTT
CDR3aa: CASSGDHRGSSYNSPLHF

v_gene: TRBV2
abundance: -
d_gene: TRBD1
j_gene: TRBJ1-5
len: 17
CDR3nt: TGTGCCAGCAGTGCCGGGCAGGGGGCTTTTAGCAATCAGCCCCAGCATTTT
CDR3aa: CASSAGQGAFSNQPQHF

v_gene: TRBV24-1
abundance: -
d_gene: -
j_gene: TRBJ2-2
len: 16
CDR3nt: TGTGCCACCAGTGCCCCGGGTGATTTGAGGGCCGGGGAGCTGTTTTTT
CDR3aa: CATSAPGDLRAGELFF

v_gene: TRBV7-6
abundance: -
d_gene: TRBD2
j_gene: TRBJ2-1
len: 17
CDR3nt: TGTGCCAGCAGCATCGAGGGCCGGGACTACCTTCCGAATGAGCAGTTCTTC
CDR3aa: CASSIEGRDYLPNEQFF

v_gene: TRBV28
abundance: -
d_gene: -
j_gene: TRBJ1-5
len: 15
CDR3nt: TGTGCCACTCCCTTGGTAAAAGGGCCCGATCAGCCCCAGCATTTT
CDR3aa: CATPLVKGPDQPQHF

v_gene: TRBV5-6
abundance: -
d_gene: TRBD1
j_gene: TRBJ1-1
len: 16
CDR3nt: TGTGCCAGCAGCCCACCGGACAGGGGGCGGTGGACTGAAGCTTTCTTT
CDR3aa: CASSPPDRGRWTEAFF

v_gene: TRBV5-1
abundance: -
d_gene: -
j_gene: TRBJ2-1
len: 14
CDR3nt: TGCGCCAGCAGCTTATCACAGGCCCAGGATGAGCAGTTCTTC
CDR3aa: CASSLSQAQDEQFF

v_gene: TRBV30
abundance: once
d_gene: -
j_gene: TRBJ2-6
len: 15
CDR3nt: TGTGCCTGGTACGGACGGGGCTCTGGGGCCAACGTCCTGACTTTC
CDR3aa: CAWYGRGSGANVLTF

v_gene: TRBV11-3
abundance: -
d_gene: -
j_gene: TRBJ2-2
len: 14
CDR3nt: TGTGCCAGCAGCCGTAGCCATTCCACCGGGGAGCTGTTTTTT
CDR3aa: CASSRSHSTGELFF

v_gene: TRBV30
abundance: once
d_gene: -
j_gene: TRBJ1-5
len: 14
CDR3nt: TGTGCCTGGAGTCCTGGTGGCAGCAATCAGCCCCAGCATTTT
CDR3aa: CAWSPGGSNQPQHF

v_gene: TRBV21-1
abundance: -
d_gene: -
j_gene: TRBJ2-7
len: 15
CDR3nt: TGTGCCAGCAGCCCAAGGCCCCCTAGCTCCTACGAGCAGTACTTC
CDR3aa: CASSPRPPSSYEQYF

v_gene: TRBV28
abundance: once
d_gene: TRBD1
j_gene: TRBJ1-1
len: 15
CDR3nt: TGTGCCAGCACTCCATACCCGACAGGGTACACTGAAGCTTTCTTT
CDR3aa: CASTPYPTGYTEAFF

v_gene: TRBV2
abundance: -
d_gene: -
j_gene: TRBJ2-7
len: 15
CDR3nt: TGTGCCAGCAGTATTACTGGTCTCCCGGACTACGAGCAGTACTTC
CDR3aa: CASSITGLPDYEQYF

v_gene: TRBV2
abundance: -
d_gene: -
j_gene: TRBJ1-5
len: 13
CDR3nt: TGTGCCAGCACAGGGGATGGGAATCAGCCCCAGCATTTT
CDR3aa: CASTGDGNQPQHF

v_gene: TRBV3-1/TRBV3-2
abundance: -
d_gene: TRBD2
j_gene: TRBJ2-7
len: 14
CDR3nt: TGTGCCAGCAGCCACGGACTAGCGGACTACGAGCAGTACTTC
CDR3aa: CASSHGLADYEQYF

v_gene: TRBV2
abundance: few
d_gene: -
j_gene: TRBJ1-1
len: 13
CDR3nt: TGTGCCAGCAGATTGGGACGTGGGACTGAAGCTTTCTTT
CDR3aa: CASRLGRGTEAFF

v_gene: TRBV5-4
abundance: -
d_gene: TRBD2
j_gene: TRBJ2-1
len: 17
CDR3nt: TGTGCCAGCAGCTCCCTAGCGGGCTTGAGCTCCTACAATGAGCAGTTCTTC
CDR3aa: CASSSLAGLSSYNEQFF

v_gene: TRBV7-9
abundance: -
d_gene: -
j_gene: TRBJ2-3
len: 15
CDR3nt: TGTGCCAGCAGCCGAACAGGGTACTCCACAGATACGCAGTATTTT
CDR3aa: CASSRTGYSTDTQYF

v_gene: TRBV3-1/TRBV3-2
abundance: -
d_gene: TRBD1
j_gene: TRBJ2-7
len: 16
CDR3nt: TGTGCCAGCAGCCAGGGGACAGGGTTCCTATCCTACGAGCAGTACTTC
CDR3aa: CASSQGTGFLSYEQYF